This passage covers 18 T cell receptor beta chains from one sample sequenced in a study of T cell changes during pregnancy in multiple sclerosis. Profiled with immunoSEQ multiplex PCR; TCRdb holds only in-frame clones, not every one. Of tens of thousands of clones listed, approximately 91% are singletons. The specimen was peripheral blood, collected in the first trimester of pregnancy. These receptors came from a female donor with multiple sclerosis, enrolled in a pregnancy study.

The CDR3 reads CASSSYRDRGYGYTF. The CDR3 DNA reads as TGTGCCAGCAGCTCTTACCGGGACAGGGGATATGGCTACACCTTC. J is TRBJ1-2 and V is TRBV11-2; TRBD1 matches at 10 bases. The germline gives CDR1 SGHAT, CDR2 FQNNGV. This CDR3 is built from 15 residues. After removal of 4 bases from V and 5 bases from J, the junction contained 7 bases not matched to a gene.

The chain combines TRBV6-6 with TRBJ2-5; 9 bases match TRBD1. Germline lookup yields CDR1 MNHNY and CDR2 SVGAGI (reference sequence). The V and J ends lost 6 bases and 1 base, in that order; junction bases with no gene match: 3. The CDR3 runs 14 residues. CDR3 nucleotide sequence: TGTGCCAGCAGAAAGGACAGGGGCCAAGAGACCCAGTACTTC. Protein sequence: CASRKDRGQETQYF.

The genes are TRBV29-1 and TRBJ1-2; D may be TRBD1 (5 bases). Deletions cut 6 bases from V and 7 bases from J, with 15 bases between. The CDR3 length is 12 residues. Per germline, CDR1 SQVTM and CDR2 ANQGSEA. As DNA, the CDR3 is TGCAGCGTAGGGCAGGGTGATTTTGGCTACACCTTC. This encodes CSVGQGDFGYTF.

The CDR3: CASRDSNYGYTF. The CDR3 DNA is TGTGCCAGCAGGGACAGCAACTATGGCTACACCTTC. This chain uses TRBV2 with TRBJ1-2; TRBD1 is a possible D gene (6 bases). Germline V gives CDR1 SNHLY, CDR2 FYNNEI. With 6 bases removed from V and 2 bases from J, the gap between germline ends came to 7 bases. This CDR3 is built from 12 residues. Looking up the rest from reference TRBV2 and TRBJ1-2 gives the full variable domain: EPEVTQTPSHQVTQMGQEVILRCVPISNHLYFYWYRQILGQKVEFLVSFYNNEISEKSEIFDDQFSVERPDGSNFTLKIRSTKLEDSAMYFCASRDSNYGYTFGSGTRLTVV.

The CDR3 loop is CASSLGGREAFF. DNA of the CDR3: TGTGCCAGCAGCCTGGGAGGGAGAGAAGCTTTCTTT. The V call is TRBV28, the J call TRBJ1-1, with D uncertain. Trimming stripped 6 bases from V and 8 bases from J, with 13 bases between. CDR1 and CDR2 from the germline V gene are MDHEN and SYDVKM. The CDR3 consists of 12 residues. Full variable domain (outside the CDR3, taken from reference TRBV28 and TRBJ1-1): DVKVTQSSRYLVKRTGEKVFLECVQDMDHENMFWYRQDPGLGLRLIYFSYDVKMKEKGDIPEGYSVSREKKERFSLILESASTNQTSMYLCASSLGGREAFFGQGTRLTVV.

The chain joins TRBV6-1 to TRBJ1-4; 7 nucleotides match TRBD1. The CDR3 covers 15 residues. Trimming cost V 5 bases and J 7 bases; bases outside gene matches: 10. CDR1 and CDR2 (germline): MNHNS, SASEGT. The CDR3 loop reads CASSSTGEVAEKLFF. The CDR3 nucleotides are TGTGCCAGCAGTTCAACAGGGGAGGTGGCTGAAAAACTGTTTTTT.

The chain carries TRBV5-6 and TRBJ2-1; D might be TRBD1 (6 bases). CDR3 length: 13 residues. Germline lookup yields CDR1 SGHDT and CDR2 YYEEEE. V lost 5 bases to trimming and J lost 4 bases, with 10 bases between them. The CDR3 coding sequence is TGTGCCAGCAGACCGGGACAATACAATGAGCAGTTCTTC. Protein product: CASRPGQYNEQFF.

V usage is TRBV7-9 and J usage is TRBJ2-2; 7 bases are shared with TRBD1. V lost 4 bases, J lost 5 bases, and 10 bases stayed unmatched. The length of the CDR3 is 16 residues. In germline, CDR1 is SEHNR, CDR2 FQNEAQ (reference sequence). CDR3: CASSYRQGRGTGELFF. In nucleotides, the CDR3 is TGTGCCAGCAGCTATAGACAGGGTAGGGGAACCGGGGAGCTGTTTTTT.

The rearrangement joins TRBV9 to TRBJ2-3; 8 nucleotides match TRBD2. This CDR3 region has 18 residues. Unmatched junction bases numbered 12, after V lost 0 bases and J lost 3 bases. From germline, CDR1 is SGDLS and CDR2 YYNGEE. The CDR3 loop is CASSVAGLAGGGTDTQYF. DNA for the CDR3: TGTGCCAGCAGCGTAGCTGGACTAGCCGGAGGGGGGACAGATACGCAGTATTTT.

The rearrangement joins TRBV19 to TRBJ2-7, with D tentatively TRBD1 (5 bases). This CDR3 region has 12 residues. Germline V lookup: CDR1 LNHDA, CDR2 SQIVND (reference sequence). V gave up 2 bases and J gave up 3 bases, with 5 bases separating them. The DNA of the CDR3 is TGTGCCAGTAGTATACAGGGCTACGAGCAGTACTTC. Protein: CASSIQGYEQYF.

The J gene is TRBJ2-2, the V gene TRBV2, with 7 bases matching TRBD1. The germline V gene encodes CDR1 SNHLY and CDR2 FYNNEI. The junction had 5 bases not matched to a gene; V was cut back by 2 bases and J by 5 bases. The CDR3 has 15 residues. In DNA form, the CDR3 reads TGTGCCAGCAGTGAACTGGACAGGAGGACCGGGGAGCTGTTTTTT. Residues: CASSELDRRTGELFF. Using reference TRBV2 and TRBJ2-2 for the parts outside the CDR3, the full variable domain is EPEVTQTPSHQVTQMGQEVILRCVPISNHLYFYWYRQILGQKVEFLVSFYNNEISEKSEIFDDQFSVERPDGSNFTLKIRSTKLEDSAMYFCASSELDRRTGELFFGEGSRLTVL.

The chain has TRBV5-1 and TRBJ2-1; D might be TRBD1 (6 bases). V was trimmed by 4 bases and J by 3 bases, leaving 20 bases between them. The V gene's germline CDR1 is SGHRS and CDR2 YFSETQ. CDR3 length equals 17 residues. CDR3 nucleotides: TGCGCCAGCAGCCCTAGGACAGTTGTATTCAACTACAATGAGCAGTTCTTC. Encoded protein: CASSPRTVVFNYNEQFF. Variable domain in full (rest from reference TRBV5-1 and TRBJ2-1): KAGVTQTPRYLIKTRGQQVTLSCSPISGHRSVSWYQQTPGQGLQFLFEYFSETQRNKGNFPGRFSGRQFSNSRSEMNVSTLELGDSALYLCASSPRTVVFNYNEQFFGPGTRLTVL.

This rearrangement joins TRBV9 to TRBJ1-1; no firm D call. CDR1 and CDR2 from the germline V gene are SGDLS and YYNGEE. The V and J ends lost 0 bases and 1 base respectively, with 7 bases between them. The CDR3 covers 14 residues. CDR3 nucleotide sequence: TGTGCCAGCAGCGTAGCGGGTCAGAACACTGAAGCTTTCTTT. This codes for CASSVAGQNTEAFF.

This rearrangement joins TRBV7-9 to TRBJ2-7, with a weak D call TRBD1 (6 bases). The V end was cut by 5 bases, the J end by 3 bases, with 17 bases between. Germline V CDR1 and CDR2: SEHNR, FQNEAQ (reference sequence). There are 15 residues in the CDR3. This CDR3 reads CASSPQTGTNYEQYF. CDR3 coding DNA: TGTGCCAGCAGCCCACAAACCGGGACAAACTACGAGCAGTACTTC.

The CDR3 is CASSYGGDNEQFF. The DNA of the CDR3 is TGTGCCAGCAGTTACGGGGGCGACAATGAGCAGTTCTTC. The chain has TRBV6-5 and TRBJ2-1; D is perhaps TRBD1 (6 bases). Looked up from germline, CDR1 is MNHEY and CDR2 is SVGAGI. The CDR3 runs to 13 residues. V dropped 2 bases and J dropped 5 bases, with 7 bases sitting between them.

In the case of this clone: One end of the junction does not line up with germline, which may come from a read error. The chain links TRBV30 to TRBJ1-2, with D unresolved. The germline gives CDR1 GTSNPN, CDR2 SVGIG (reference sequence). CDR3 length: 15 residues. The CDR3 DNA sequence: TGTGCCCGGAGTGTCTCAGAAAGTTACAATCGCGGCTACACCTTC. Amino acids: CARSVSESYNRGYTF.

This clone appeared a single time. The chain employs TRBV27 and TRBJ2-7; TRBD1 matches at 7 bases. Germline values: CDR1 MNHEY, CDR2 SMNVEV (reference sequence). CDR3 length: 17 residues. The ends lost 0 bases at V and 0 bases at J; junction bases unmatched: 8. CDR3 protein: CASSLSVGDRDSYEQYF. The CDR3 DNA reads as TGTGCCAGCAGTTTATCGGTAGGGGACAGAGACTCCTACGAGCAGTACTTC.

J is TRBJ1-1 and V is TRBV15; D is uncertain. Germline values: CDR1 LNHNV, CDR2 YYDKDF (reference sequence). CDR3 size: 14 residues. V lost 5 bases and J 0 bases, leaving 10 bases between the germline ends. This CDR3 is CATSPNYLNTEAFF. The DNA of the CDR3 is TGTGCCACCAGCCCGAACTACTTGAACACTGAAGCTTTCTTT.